Reported below is one TCR beta chain. Antigen specificity is unknown. Individual cDNA molecules carried attached unique molecular identifiers. TCRdb redid the calling of the 5' RACE reads with MiXCR, one entry per CDR3 protein. Among 80,000 to 100,000 distinct CDR3 sequences listed, 14% were seen once. The sample originates from a study of early T cells in non-severe SARS-CoV-2 infection. Study observations and caveats: Reliance on VDJdb matching favored anti-spike CD8 responses; private and CD4 specificities were missed.

The ends were cut back, 2 bases at V and 8 bases at J, with 13 bases in the middle. The CDR3 runs to 14 residues. Germline V gene lookup returns CDR1 DFQATT and CDR2 SNEGSKA (reference sequence). Material for sequencing was whole blood. The clonotype was recovered from an adult who was a healthcare worker with PCR-confirmed SARS-CoV-2 infection or an uninfected control (not recorded which). This chain connects TRBV20-1 to TRBJ1-6; tentative D call: TRBD1 (6 bases). The CDR3 sequence: CSARPGEGHSPLHF. DNA for the CDR3: TGCAGTGCTAGACCAGGGGAGGGACATTCACCCCTCCACTTT.